The 25 T cell receptor beta chains given below trace back to one sample, sequenced in a study of identical twins. TCRdb recomputed calls from the 5' RACE reads with MiXCR, one row per CDR3 protein. The sample consists of approximately 700,000 distinct CDR3 sequences, roughly 6% of them appearing once. What was sequenced was naive T cells sorted from blood. The source is a man between 18 and 35 years old in good health.

This clonotype was seen a few times. The chain employs TRBV7-9 and TRBJ2-7; 9 nucleotides match TRBD1. The CDR3 has 14 amino acids. Germline CDR1 is SEHNR and CDR2 is FQNEAQ (reference sequence). V shed 4 bases and J 6 bases; nucleotides not matched to a gene: 7. The CDR3 region has the DNA TGTGCCAGCAGCTACCCGGGACAGGGCGGCGAGCAGTACTTC. It yields the protein CASSYPGQGGEQYF.

This chain links TRBV28 with TRBJ2-3, with 10 positions matching TRBD2. The CDR3 is 14 amino acids. With 6 bases clipped from V and 3 bases from J, the junction kept 3 bases outside the gene matches. Germline V gives CDR1 MDHEN, CDR2 SYDVKM. CDR3 bases: TGTGCCAGCAGGAAGCGGGAGGGGACAGATACGCAGTATTTT. This codes for CASRKREGTDTQYF.

The V call is TRBV18, the J call TRBJ1-2; tentative D call: TRBD1 (5 bases). Germline lookup yields CDR1 KGHSH and CDR2 LQKENI. There are 16 residues in the CDR3. Between the trimmed V and J ends, which lost 0 bases and 1 base, there was a span of 12 bases. CDR3 sequence (DNA): TGTGCCAGCTCACCACCTCTGGGGGACTTTAACTATGGCTACACCTTC. This encodes CASSPPLGDFNYGYTF.

The rearrangement links TRBV29-1 to TRBJ2-2; D call uncertain. Trimming took 3 bases from V and 5 from J, leaving 10 bases between them. The CDR3 totals 13 residues. CDR1 is SQVTM, CDR2 ANQGSEA, per germline. Written as DNA, the CDR3 is TGCAGCGTTGAGGTGGGGTTAACCGGGGAGCTGTTTTTT. This translates into CSVEVGLTGELFF.

This clonotype was detected ten times or more. J is TRBJ2-1 and V is TRBV5-1; D might be TRBD1 (6 bases). CDR1 and CDR2 from the germline V gene are SGHRS and YFSETQ. The CDR3 length is 13 residues. V was shortened by 2 bases and J by 6 bases, with 9 bases between the two germline ends. CDR3 sequence reads: CASSLPGANEQFF. In nucleotides, the CDR3 is TGCGCCAGCAGCTTACCAGGGGCCAATGAGCAGTTCTTC.

The V call is TRBV6-5, the J call TRBJ2-2; TRBD2 agrees at 7 bases. V shed 0 bases, J shed 4 bases, and the junction held 11 bases outside the gene matches. Per germline, CDR1 MNHEY and CDR2 SVGAGI. The CDR3 is 18 amino acids. The CDR3 DNA is TGTGCCAGCAGTTACTCGGCTAGCGGACCGTCTCGCACCGGGGAGCTGTTTTTT. Protein product: CASSYSASGPSRTGELFF.

This clonotype was seen at least ten times. The DNA of the CDR3 is TGTGCCAGCAGCCCCTCCAAGACCGGCCCGAGCTCCTACAATGAGCAGTTCTTC. It codes for CASSPSKTGPSSYNEQFF. The chain is built from TRBV3-1 and TRBJ2-1; D remains ambiguous. V was shortened by 4 bases and J by 0 bases, with 19 bases between the two germline ends. This CDR3 spans 18 amino acids. The germline gives CDR1 LGHDT, CDR2 YNNKEL (reference sequence).

V usage is TRBV20-1 and J usage is TRBJ2-1; 12 bases match TRBD2. The CDR3 has 14 amino acids. V shed 2 bases and J 9 bases; nucleotides not matched to a gene: 5. Germline V gene lookup returns CDR1 DFQATT and CDR2 SNEGSKA (reference sequence). In DNA form, the CDR3 reads TGCAGTGCTAGACTAGCGGGAGGGTCAGGTGAGCAGTTCTTC. Amino acid sequence: CSARLAGGSGEQFF.

The chain uses TRBV25-1 and TRBJ1-5, with D uncertain. The V end was cut by 2 bases, the J end by 4 bases, with 12 bases between. This CDR3 has 15 residues. Germline V gives CDR1 MGHDK, CDR2 SYGVNS. CDR3 DNA sequence: TGTGCCAGCAGTGAAGAGGGATTAGGGAATCAGCCCCAGCATTTT. This encodes CASSEEGLGNQPQHF.

The table lists this clonotype with many counts. V usage is TRBV20-1 and J usage is TRBJ2-1, with unresolved D. The CDR3 sequence is 15 residues long. With 3 bases removed from V and 9 bases from J, the gap between germline ends came to 21 bases. CDR1 and CDR2 (germline): DFQATT, SNEGSKA (reference sequence). CDR3 protein: CSARTLVGDDREQFF. The CDR3 DNA reads TGCAGTGCTAGGACTCTGGTAGGCGATGATCGTGAGCAGTTCTTC.

This clonotype was counted ten times or more. The CDR3: CASMAEQGPYNSPLHF. In DNA form, the CDR3 reads TGTGCCAGCATGGCCGAACAGGGGCCCTATAATTCACCCCTCCACTTT. The chain joins TRBV28 to TRBJ1-6, with 7 bases identical to TRBD1. The germline V gene has CDR1 MDHEN and CDR2 SYDVKM. V lost 7 bases, J lost 2 bases, and 8 bases stayed unmatched. CDR3 length equals 16 residues. Based on the CDR3 plus reference TRBV28 and TRBJ1-6, the full variable domain is DVKVTQSSRYLVKRTGEKVFLECVQDMDHENMFWYRQDPGLGLRLIYFSYDVKMKEKGDIPEGYSVSREKKERFSLILESASTNQTSMYLCASMAEQGPYNSPLHFGNGTRLTVT.

In this sample, this clonotype turned up many times. The J gene is TRBJ2-1, the V gene TRBV20-1; 8 bases fit TRBD1. J gave up 4 bases and V 1 base, and 6 bases lay outside the gene matches. The CDR3 is 15 amino acids. The germline CDR1 and CDR2 sequences are DFQATT and SNEGSKA (reference sequence). The CDR3 spells CSARADRGPYNEQFF. The CDR3 nucleotides are TGCAGTGCTAGAGCCGACAGGGGCCCTTACAATGAGCAGTTCTTC.

This clonotype was detected only a few times. This chain connects TRBV5-1 to TRBJ2-4; TRBD2 might be the D (5 bases). The CDR3 runs 11 residues. Between the trimmed V and J ends, which lost 4 bases and 10 bases, there was a span of 9 bases. CDR1 and CDR2 from the germline V gene are SGHRS and YFSETQ. The CDR3 sequence is CASSGEGIQYF. The CDR3 DNA is TGCGCCAGCAGCGGAGAGGGAATTCAGTACTTC.

This clonotype was observed many times. V and J are TRBV7-8 and TRBJ2-2; no clear D. V was shortened by 5 bases and J by 0 bases, with 7 bases between the two germline ends. Germline V gene data show CDR1 as SGHVS and CDR2 as FQNEAQ. The CDR3 contains 14 residues. CDR3 amino acids: CASSTGPNTGELFF. For the CDR3, the DNA is TGTGCCAGCAGCACCGGGCCGAACACCGGGGAGCTGTTTTTT. Using reference TRBV7-8 and TRBJ2-2 for the parts outside the CDR3, the full variable domain is GAGVSQSPRYKVAKRGQDVALRCDPISGHVSLFWYQQALGQGPEFLTYFQNEAQLDKSGLPSDRFFAERPEGSVSTLKIQRTQQEDSAVYLCASSTGPNTGELFFGEGSRLTVL.

This clonotype was picked up many times. The chain carries TRBV20-1 and TRBJ1-3; TRBD1 might be the D (6 bases). Germline CDR1 and CDR2: DFQATT and SNEGSKA (reference sequence). V lost 6 bases, J lost 5 bases, and 23 bases lay in between. The CDR3 has 16 amino acids. The CDR3 loop reads CSATPRQAEVRNTIYF. The CDR3, as DNA: TGCAGTGCGACCCCTCGACAGGCGGAGGTTCGAAACACCATATATTTT.

This clonotype was found many times. V gene TRBV24-1 combines with J gene TRBJ2-6; 8 bases line up with TRBD1. The CDR3 is made up of 16 amino acids. CDR1 is KGHDR and CDR2 is SFDVKD in the germline V gene. Trimming took 3 bases from V and 3 from J; bases not matched to a gene: 3. This CDR3 reads CATSDQTGDGANVLTF. The CDR3 bases are TGTGCCACCAGTGATCAGACAGGGGATGGGGCCAACGTCCTGACTTTC.

Many counts were recorded for this clonotype. This chain uses TRBV20-1 with TRBJ1-5, with D unresolved. CDR3 length equals 15 residues. The V gene's germline CDR1 is DFQATT and CDR2 SNEGSKA (reference sequence). The ends were cut back, 1 base at V and 4 bases at J, with 14 bases in the middle. CDR3 sequence (DNA): TGCAGTGCTAGAGTATTGGGGATCCGAAATCAGCCCCAGCATTTT. Translated: CSARVLGIRNQPQHF.

The sample holds a few counts of this clonotype. This chain joins TRBV7-2 and TRBJ2-2, with 9 bases matching TRBD1. The CDR3 extends over 17 amino acids. V shed 2 bases, J shed 5 bases, and the junction held 9 bases outside the gene matches. CDR1 is SGHTA, CDR2 FQGNSA, per germline. CDR3 DNA: TGTGCCAGCAGCTTATATGTGGGGACAGGGTATACCGGGGAGCTGTTTTTT. Translation: CASSLYVGTGYTGELFF.

This clonotype was counted at least ten times. The chain links TRBV10-3 to TRBJ1-5, with TRBD1 matching over 9 bases. CDR1 and CDR2 from the germline V gene are ENHRY and SYGVKD. V dropped 4 bases and J dropped 6; count of bases not matched to a gene: 1. The CDR3 spans 13 residues. In nucleotides, the CDR3 is TGTGCCATCAGTGGACAGGGGGGTCAGCCCCAGCATTTT. It encodes CAISGQGGQPQHF.

The chain has TRBV30 and TRBJ2-1, with D uncertain. CDR1 GTSNPN and CDR2 SVGIG come from the germline V gene (reference sequence). This CDR3 is 12 amino acids long. V was shortened by 8 bases and J by 6 bases, with 14 bases between the two germline ends. Written as DNA, the CDR3 is TGTGCCGTCGGCGGTAGGGCCAATGAGCAGTTCTTC. This sequence encodes CAVGGRANEQFF.

The table lists this clonotype with many counts. This chain connects TRBV12-3 or TRBV12-4 to TRBJ1-5; D gene ambiguous. This CDR3 spans 14 amino acids. The V end was cut by 3 bases, the J end by 1 base, with 7 bases between. This CDR3 is CASSFPGSNQPQHF. CDR3 coding DNA: TGTGCCAGCAGTTTTCCCGGCAGCAATCAGCCCCAGCATTTT.

The gene calls are TRBV6-5 and TRBJ2-3; possibly TRBD2 for D (5 bases). Germline V gene sequence: CDR1 MNHEY, CDR2 SVGAGI. Between the trimmed V and J ends, which lost 0 bases and 0 bases, there was a span of 19 bases. CDR3 length: 19 residues. This CDR3 reads CASSYSIGMERTSTDTQYF. CDR3 bases: TGTGCCAGCAGTTACTCGATCGGGATGGAGCGGACTAGCACAGATACGCAGTATTTT.

This clonotype was recorded at least ten times. The chain links TRBV7-6 to TRBJ2-5; 13 bases align to TRBD2. Germline CDR1 is SGHVS and CDR2 is FNYEAQ. The V gene end was trimmed by 2 bases and the J gene end by 4 bases; junction bases not matched to a gene: 4. This CDR3 is built from 16 residues. Here the CDR3 reads CASSLWTSGSGETQYF. The CDR3 bases are TGTGCCAGCAGCTTATGGACTAGCGGGAGTGGAGAGACCCAGTACTTC.

CDR3 in DNA: TGTGCCAGCAACCAATCCATGACAGGGTTCGAGCAGTACGTC. Translating it yields CASNQSMTGFEQYV. V and J are TRBV16 and TRBJ2-7, with TRBD1 matching over 7 bases. The CDR3 has 14 residues. The germline CDR1 and CDR2 sequences are KGHSY and FQNENV.

This clonotype was detected only a few times. V gene TRBV9 combines with J gene TRBJ2-1; D remains unclear. V was shortened by 1 base and J by 5 bases, with 19 bases between the two germline ends. Per germline, CDR1 SGDLS and CDR2 YYNGEE. This CDR3 is built from 17 residues. DNA for the CDR3: TGTGCCAGCAGCGTATCTACGACCCATATATCTAACAATGAGCAGTTCTTC. Its protein is CASSVSTTHISNNEQFF. The full variable domain, rest sourced from reference TRBV9 and TRBJ2-1, is DSGVTQTPKHLITATGQRVTLRCSPRSGDLSVYWYQQSLDQGLQFLIQYYNGEERAKGNILERFSAQQFPDLHSELNLSSLELGDSALYFCASSVSTTHISNNEQFFGPGTRLTVL.